The 15 T cell receptor beta chains presented below share a single source sample, sequenced in a study of cytomegalovirus exposure and HLA in healthy donors. The method was immunoSEQ multiplex PCR; TCRdb's version includes in-frame clones alone and lacks a portion of them. The sample yields 55,000 to 75,000 clones, roughly 92% seen once. Specimen: PBMCs. These receptors all stem from a man younger than 35 in good health and CMV-seropositive.

The CDR3 sequence is CASSSPRGRSGNTIYF. The CDR3, as DNA: TGTGCCAGCAGTTCCCCGCGGGGTCGCTCTGGAAACACCATATATTTT. This chain uses TRBV28 with TRBJ1-3, with D hard to call. The length of the CDR3 is 16 residues. From germline, CDR1 is MDHEN and CDR2 SYDVKM. Trimming left V 4 bases short and J 0 bases short, with 13 bases between.

The CDR3 region has the DNA TGTGCCAGCAGCTTCCAGGGATATCAGCCCCAGCATTTT. Translating gives CASSFQGYQPQHF. The chain employs TRBV7-3 and TRBJ1-5; weak D call: TRBD1 (5 bases). Trimming took 3 bases from V and 5 from J, leaving 8 bases between them. The germline CDR1 and CDR2 sequences are SGHTA and FQGTGA. CDR3 length: 13 amino acids.

The rearrangement links TRBV27 to TRBJ2-1; TRBD2 matches 7 bases. There are 15 residues in the CDR3. V gave up 3 bases and J gave up 6 bases; unmatched junction bases: 8. Germline V gene lookup returns CDR1 MNHEY and CDR2 SMNVEV (reference sequence). In DNA form, the CDR3 reads TGTGCCAGCAGTTTTGGCGGGAGTAAGGTCAATGAGCAGTTCTTC. Translating gives CASSFGGSKVNEQFF.

The V gene is TRBV27, the J gene TRBJ2-3; D is possibly TRBD2 (6 bases). Germline loops: CDR1 MNHEY, CDR2 SMNVEV (reference sequence). Trimming took off 6 bases at V and 6 bases at J, with 10 bases between the two ends. The CDR3 contains 12 residues. CDR3 residues: CASRRGSDTQYF. CDR3 nucleotide sequence: TGTGCCAGCAGGCGGGGTTCCGATACGCAGTATTTT.

This chain connects TRBV28 to TRBJ1-1, with TRBD1 identical over 7 bases. CDR3 length: 16 residues. Germline-derived CDR1 and CDR2 are MDHEN and SYDVKM. With V trimmed by 2 bases and J by 3 bases, 9 bases remained unmatched. The CDR3 DNA follows: TGTGCCAGCAGTTTACCAACGGACAGGACCTACACTGAAGCTTTCTTT. It translates to CASSLPTDRTYTEAFF.

The chain links TRBV2 to TRBJ2-3; 11 bases match TRBD2. This CDR3 region has 16 residues. V shed 7 bases and J 0 bases; nucleotides not matched to a gene: 6. Germline V gene data show CDR1 as SNHLY and CDR2 as FYNNEI. The CDR3 coding sequence is TGTGCCAGCATAACTAGCGGGAGTTCTAGCACAGATACGCAGTATTTT. Translation gives CASITSGSSSTDTQYF. Together with reference TRBV2 and TRBJ2-3, the CDR3 gives the full variable domain: EPEVTQTPSHQVTQMGQEVILRCVPISNHLYFYWYRQILGQKVEFLVSFYNNEISEKSEIFDDQFSVERPDGSNFTLKIRSTKLEDSAMYFCASITSGSSSTDTQYFGPGTRLTVL.

V is TRBV7-3 and J is TRBJ2-6, with 9 bases matching TRBD1. This CDR3 region has 17 residues. The germline V gene encodes CDR1 SGHTA and CDR2 FQGTGA. Trimming at V came to 5 bases and at J to 2 bases, leaving 7 bases not matched to a gene. CDR3 sequence: CASSPWDRVAGANVLTF. The CDR3 coding sequence is TGTGCCAGCAGCCCATGGGACAGGGTCGCTGGGGCCAACGTCCTGACTTTC.

V gene TRBV5-5 combines with J gene TRBJ2-7; D ambiguous. Germline loops: CDR1 SGHKS, CDR2 YYEKEE (reference sequence). Trimming left V 0 bases short and J 0 bases short, with 10 bases between. This CDR3 has 15 residues. The DNA of the CDR3 is TGTGCCAGCAGCTTGGCCCTGGGCAGCTCCTACGAGCAGTACTTC. This codes for CASSLALGSSYEQYF. The whole variable domain, remainder taken from reference TRBV5-5 and TRBJ2-7, is DAGVTQSPTHLIKTRGQQVTLRCSPISGHKSVSWYQQVLGQGPQFIFQYYEKEERGRGNFPDRFSARQFPNYSSELNVNALLLGDSALYLCASSLALGSSYEQYFGPGTRLTVT.

Of note for this clone: One end of the junction does not line up with germline, which may come from a read error. The chain uses TRBV5-1 and TRBJ2-3, with a possible D match to TRBD1 (6 bases). The CDR3 is made up of 13 amino acids. From germline, CDR1 is SGHRS and CDR2 YFSETQ. The CDR3 protein is CASRVLEDSLINF. In DNA form, the CDR3 reads TGCGCCAGCCGCGTTTTAGAGGACAGCCTAATAAATTTT.

The chain recombines TRBV7-9 with TRBJ1-5; tentative D call: TRBD1 (6 bases). In germline, CDR1 is SEHNR, CDR2 FQNEAQ (reference sequence). The CDR3 covers 13 residues. Trimming took off 4 bases at V and 7 bases at J, with 11 bases between the two ends. In DNA, the CDR3 is TGTGCCAGCAGCTACATACAGGGACAGCCCCAGCATTTT. As protein: CASSYIQGQPQHF.

The V gene is TRBV7-2, the J gene TRBJ2-1, with D perhaps matching TRBD2 (7 bases). Germline V gene sequence: CDR1 SGHTA, CDR2 FQGNSA. This CDR3 is built from 15 residues. V was pared by 3 bases and J by 3 bases, with 12 bases between. This CDR3 reads CASSFRGGDYNEQFF. For the CDR3, the DNA is TGTGCCAGCAGCTTTCGCGGGGGCGACTACAATGAGCAGTTCTTC.

The rearrangement uses TRBV7-2 and TRBJ2-3; 9 bases map to TRBD2. The CDR3 loop spans 18 amino acids. Germline values: CDR1 SGHTA, CDR2 FQGNSA. V lost 2 bases, J lost 4 bases, and 13 bases stayed unmatched. In DNA, the CDR3 is TGTGCCAGCAGCTTATATGGCGGGGGGGTCGGAGTACCAGATACGCAGTATTTT. Translated, it gives CASSLYGGGVGVPDTQYF.

In this sample, this clone turned up once. The rearrangement links TRBV10-3 to TRBJ1-2, with a weak D call TRBD1 (5 bases). The CDR3 spans 16 residues. The germline CDR1 and CDR2 sequences are ENHRY and SYGVKD. V lost 5 bases and J lost 3, with 19 bases in between. CDR3 bases: TGTGCCATCAGTAATACCCGGGCCAGGGTCCACTATGGCTACACCTTC. It encodes CAISNTRARVHYGYTF.

This chain connects TRBV7-8 to TRBJ2-2, with 9 nucleotides matching TRBD1. Germline values: CDR1 SGHVS, CDR2 FQNEAQ. The CDR3 runs 15 residues. Germline trimming cut 5 bases from V and 5 bases from J; bases unmatched to any gene: 6. The chain's CDR3 is CASSPTGGGTGELFF. The CDR3 coding sequence is TGTGCCAGCAGCCCGACAGGGGGAGGTACCGGGGAGCTGTTTTTT.

This clone was seen only a few times. The chain recombines TRBV6-4 with TRBJ2-2, with 8 nucleotides matching TRBD2. The CDR3 extends over 15 amino acids. With V trimmed by 3 bases and J by 6 bases, 6 bases remained unmatched. Germline V CDR1 and CDR2: MRHNA, SNTAGT. The CDR3 sequence: CASSEGLEGAGELFF. The DNA for the CDR3 is TGTGCCAGCAGTGAGGGACTAGAAGGTGCCGGGGAGCTGTTTTTT.